This T cell receptor (beta chain) was sequenced for a study of blood T cell repertoires in COVID-19. The wider study: Material from acute and convalescent COVID-19 was sourced from the United States, Italy and Spain. From T cells, B-cell-depleted T cells, or PBMCs came the material, which was cDNA or gDNA.

In the authors' workflow: Using reference gene primer amplification, nucleated cell counts were estimated. Libraries were prepared by immunoSEQ multiplex PCR; TCRdb keeps only in-frame clonotypes and omits some of them. Clonal size and the V and J genes are those of that table, whereas D and trimming came from the DNA. The sample has over 100,000 clones, over 70% seen once; the top ten hold around 16%. Germline values: CDR1 MNHNY, CDR2 SVGAGI (reference sequence). Trimming cost V 5 bases and J 4 bases, with 6 bases left between them. The CDR3 contains 12 residues. The sequenced sample consisted of peripheral blood. This sequence joins TRBV6-6 and TRBJ2-1; D is uncertain. The receptor comes from a man aged 50 to 60 with acute or convalescent COVID-19. The CDR3 reads CASSRPYNEQFF. CDR3 in DNA: TGTGCCAGCAGTCGCCCTTACAATGAGCAGTTCTTC.